One sample yielded the 13 T cell receptor beta chains listed below, sequenced in a study of OX40 agonist ivuxolimab in advanced cancers. Libraries were prepared by immunoSEQ multiplex PCR; TCRdb keeps only in-frame clonotypes and omits some of them. The table lists about 76,000 clones, less than 90% of them singletons, with around 3.2% in the top ten. The sequencing here drew on CD4+ or CD8+ T cells sorted from blood, taken in a trial of the OX40 agonist ivuxolimab. All receptors come from an adult with an advanced solid tumor such as melanoma, head and neck, liver or kidney cancer.

The chain carries TRBV19 and TRBJ1-6, with D perhaps TRBD1 (5 bases). This CDR3 region has 15 residues. Germline loops: CDR1 LNHDA, CDR2 SQIVND (reference sequence). V was pared by 1 base and J by 2 bases, with 6 bases between. The CDR3 coding sequence is TGTGCCAGTAGTATAGTAGGGGCCTATAATTCACCCCTCCACTTT. Its protein product is CASSIVGAYNSPLHF.

The gene calls are TRBV9 and TRBJ1-6; D gene unclear. Germline lookup yields CDR1 SGDLS and CDR2 YYNGEE. Trimming removed 0 bases from V and 5 bases from J, with 6 bases in between. The CDR3 spans 14 residues. The CDR3, as DNA: TGTGCCAGCAGCGTAGTGGTGGATAATTCACCCCTCCACTTT. Translation gives CASSVVVDNSPLHF.

The chain combines TRBV6-5 with TRBJ1-2; tentative D call: TRBD1 (6 bases). V dropped 2 bases and J dropped 4 bases, with 8 bases sitting between them. Germline CDR1 is MNHEY and CDR2 is SVGAGI. The CDR3 spans 13 residues. The CDR3 spells CASSYAGVYGYTF. CDR3 DNA: TGTGCCAGCAGTTACGCAGGGGTCTATGGCTACACCTTC.

The chain employs TRBV29-1 and TRBJ2-7; TRBD2 agrees at 11 bases. The CDR3 runs to 14 residues. J lost 5 bases, V lost 5 bases, and 8 bases had no gene match. The germline CDR1 and CDR2 sequences are SQVTM and ANQGSEA. The CDR3 reads CSVHSGRAGNEQYF. The CDR3 DNA reads as TGCAGCGTTCATAGCGGGAGGGCCGGAAACGAGCAGTACTTC.

V and J are TRBV14 and TRBJ1-4; tentatively, D is TRBD1 (5 bases). With 1 base removed from V and 3 bases from J, the gap between germline ends came to 9 bases. Germline CDR1 reads SGHDN; CDR2 reads FVKESK. The CDR3 spans 15 residues. CDR3 nucleotides: TGTGCCAGCAGCCAAGTCCAGGGAGCTAATGAAAAACTGTTTTTT. Encoded protein: CASSQVQGANEKLFF.

This rearrangement joins TRBV6-5 to TRBJ1-2, with D perhaps TRBD1 (6 bases). Germline CDR1 and CDR2: MNHEY and SVGAGI. The CDR3 consists of 13 residues. The ends were cut back, 5 bases at V and 2 bases at J, with 9 bases in the middle. This CDR3 reads CASSLDRNYGYTF. For the CDR3, the DNA is TGTGCCAGCAGTCTGGACAGAAACTATGGCTACACCTTC.

The chain has TRBV6-1 and TRBJ1-2, with a possible D match to TRBD1 (5 bases). The V and J ends lost 6 bases and 1 base respectively, with 12 bases between them. The CDR3 loop spans 14 amino acids. Germline V gives CDR1 MNHNS, CDR2 SASEGT. This CDR3 is CASRAPGGNYGYTF. The CDR3 nucleotides are TGTGCCAGCAGGGCCCCGGGGGGTAACTATGGCTACACCTTC.

The CDR3 region has the DNA TGTGCCAGCAGTTTTGGAGTTCTCAACTATGGCTACACCTTC. Protein sequence: CASSFGVLNYGYTF. The V and J genes are TRBV28 and TRBJ1-2; D uncertain. The CDR3 extends over 14 amino acids. Germline CDR1 reads MDHEN; CDR2 reads SYDVKM. Trimming pared 3 bases from V and 2 bases from J, leaving 10 bases between.

The genes are TRBV5-1 and TRBJ2-2; possibly TRBD1 for D (7 bases). The V and J ends lost 0 bases and 7 bases respectively, with 13 bases between them. The CDR3 covers 15 residues. Per germline, CDR1 SGHRS and CDR2 YFSETQ. The CDR3 loop reads CASSLEGQDYGELFF. In nucleotides, the CDR3 is TGCGCCAGCAGCTTGGAAGGACAGGACTACGGGGAGCTGTTTTTT.

This clone appeared once. V usage is TRBV5-1 and J usage is TRBJ1-3; D call uncertain. Germline-derived CDR1 and CDR2 are SGHRS and YFSETQ. Trimming pared 0 bases from V and 0 bases from J, leaving 10 bases between. This CDR3 region has 16 residues. The CDR3 DNA follows: TGCGCCAGCAGCTTGGACCCAGCGAGCTCTGGAAACACCATATATTTT. Translation: CASSLDPASSGNTIYF.

This sequence joins TRBV7-2 and TRBJ1-5, with D perhaps TRBD1 (6 bases). Trimming took off 1 base at V and 7 bases at J, with 11 bases between the two ends. Germline V CDR1 and CDR2: SGHTA, FQGNSA. The CDR3 sequence is 14 residues long. This CDR3 reads CASSLGLQGQPQHF. The CDR3 region has the DNA TGTGCCAGCAGCTTAGGCTTACAGGGCCAGCCCCAGCATTTT.

This clone came up many times. The chain recombines TRBV5-6 with TRBJ1-1, with a possible D match to TRBD1 (5 bases). This CDR3 is 14 amino acids long. Germline CDR1 is SGHDT and CDR2 is YYEEEE. The germline V and J ends were trimmed by 4 bases and 1 base, with 11 bases remaining between them. CDR3 nucleotides: TGTGCCAGCAGCACCCGGGACGGGAACACTGAAGCTTTCTTT. This sequence encodes CASSTRDGNTEAFF.

J is TRBJ1-1 and V is TRBV29-1; D gene uncertain. V was clipped by 0 bases and J by 10 bases, with 12 bases between them. This CDR3 is built from 12 residues. Looked up from germline, CDR1 is SQVTM and CDR2 is ANQGSEA. This CDR3 reads CSVEDYTFGAFF. The CDR3 DNA reads as TGCAGCGTTGAAGATTACACATTTGGAGCTTTCTTT.